Given below is one TCR beta chain in context. Cohorts were determined from participant-reported clinical history. Authors' data handling: Nucleated cell counts were estimated from reference gene primer amplification. The protocol was immunoSEQ multiplex PCR, while the TCRdb copy is restricted to in-frame clones and leaves out a portion. V and J calls and clone size follow that table, whereas D and trimming were derived from the DNA. The sample lists 150,000 to 200,000 clones, roughly nine tenths occurring once. This sample was included in a study of blood T cell repertoires in COVID-19. About the study: The United States, Italy and Spain provided the acute and convalescent COVID-19 samples. T cells, B-cell-depleted T cells, or PBMCs supplied cDNA or gDNA.

The CDR3 sequence is 15 residues long. Trimming at V came to 4 bases and at J to 5 bases, leaving 6 bases not matched to a gene. Germline V CDR1 and CDR2: SGHKS, YYEKEE (reference sequence). The sequence was obtained from a human donor with acute COVID-19. The donor label of this sample is uncertain. Sequencing was carried out using PBMCs or T cells enriched from blood (not recorded which). This chain joins TRBV5-5 and TRBJ2-1, with TRBD1 identical over 10 bases. The DNA of the CDR3 is TGTGCCAGCAGCCCGAGACAGGGGGCCGACAATGAGCAGTTCTTC. Its translation is CASSPRQGADNEQFF.